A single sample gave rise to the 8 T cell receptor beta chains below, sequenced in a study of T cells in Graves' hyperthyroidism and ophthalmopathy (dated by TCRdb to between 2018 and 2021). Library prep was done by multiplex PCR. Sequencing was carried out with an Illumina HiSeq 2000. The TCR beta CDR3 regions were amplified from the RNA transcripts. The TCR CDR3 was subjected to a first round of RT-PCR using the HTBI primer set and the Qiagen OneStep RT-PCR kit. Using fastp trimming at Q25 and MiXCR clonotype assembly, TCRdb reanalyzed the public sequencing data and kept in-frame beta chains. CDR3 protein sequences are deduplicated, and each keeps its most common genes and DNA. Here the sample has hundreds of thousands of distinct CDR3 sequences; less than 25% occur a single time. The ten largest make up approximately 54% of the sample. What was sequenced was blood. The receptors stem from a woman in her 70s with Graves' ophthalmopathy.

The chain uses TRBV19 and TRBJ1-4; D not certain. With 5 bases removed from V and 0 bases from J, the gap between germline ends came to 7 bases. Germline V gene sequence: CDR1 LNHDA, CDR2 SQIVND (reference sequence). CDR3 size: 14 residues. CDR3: CASSLRTTNEKLFF. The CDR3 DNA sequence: TGTGCCAGTAGTCTGAGGACAACTAATGAAAAACTGTTTTTT.

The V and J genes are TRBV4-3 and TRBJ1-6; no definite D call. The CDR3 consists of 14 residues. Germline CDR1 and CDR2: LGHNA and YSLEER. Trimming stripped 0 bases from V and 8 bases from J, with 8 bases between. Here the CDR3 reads CASSQDIRDSPLHF. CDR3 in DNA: TGCGCCAGCAGCCAAGATATCCGGGATTCACCCCTCCACTTT.

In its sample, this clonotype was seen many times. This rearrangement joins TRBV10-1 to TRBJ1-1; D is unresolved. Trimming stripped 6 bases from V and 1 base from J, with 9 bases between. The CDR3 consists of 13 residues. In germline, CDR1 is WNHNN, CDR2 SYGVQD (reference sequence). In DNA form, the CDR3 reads TGCGCCAGCAGGGTTTCCGGGAACACTGAAGCTTTCTTT. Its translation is CASRVSGNTEAFF.

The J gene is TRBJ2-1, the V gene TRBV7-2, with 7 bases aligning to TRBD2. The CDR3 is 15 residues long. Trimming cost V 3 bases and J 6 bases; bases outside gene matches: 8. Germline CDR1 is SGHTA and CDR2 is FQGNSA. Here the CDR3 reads CASSLARGSINEQFF. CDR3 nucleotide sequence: TGTGCCAGCAGCTTGGCCCGCGGGAGTATCAATGAGCAGTTCTTC.

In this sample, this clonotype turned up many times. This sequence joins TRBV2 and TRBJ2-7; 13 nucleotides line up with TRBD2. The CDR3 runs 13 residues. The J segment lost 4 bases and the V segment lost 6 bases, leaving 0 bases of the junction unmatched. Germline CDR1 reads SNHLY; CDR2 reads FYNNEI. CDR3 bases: TGTGCCAGCAGGGGACTAGCGGGATACGAGCAGTACTTC. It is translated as CASRGLAGYEQYF.

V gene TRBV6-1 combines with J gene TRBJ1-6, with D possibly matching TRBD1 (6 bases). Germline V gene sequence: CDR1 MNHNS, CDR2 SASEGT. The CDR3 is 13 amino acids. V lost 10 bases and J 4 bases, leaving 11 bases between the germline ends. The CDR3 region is CAITGIYNSPLHF. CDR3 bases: TGTGCCATCACAGGGATTTATAATTCACCCCTCCACTTT.

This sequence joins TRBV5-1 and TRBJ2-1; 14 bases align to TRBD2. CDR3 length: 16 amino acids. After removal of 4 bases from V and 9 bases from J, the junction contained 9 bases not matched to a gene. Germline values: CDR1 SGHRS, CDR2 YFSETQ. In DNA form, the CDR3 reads TGCGCCAGCAGCAGAGACGGGACTAGCGGGAGAAGTGAGCAGTTCTTC. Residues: CASSRDGTSGRSEQFF.

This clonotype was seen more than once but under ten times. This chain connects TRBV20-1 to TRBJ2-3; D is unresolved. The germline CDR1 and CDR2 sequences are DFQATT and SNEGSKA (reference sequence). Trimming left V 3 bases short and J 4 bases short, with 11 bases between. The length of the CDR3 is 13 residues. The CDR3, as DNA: TGCAGTGCTAGCCAAATAGCAGCAGATACGCAGTATTTT. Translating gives CSASQIAADTQYF.